These 25 T cell receptor beta chains came from one sample sequenced in a study of blood T cell repertoires in COVID-19. Method: immunoSEQ multiplex PCR; TCRdb's copy keeps in-frame clones and lacks some. The sample records approximately 89,000 clones, roughly 87% being singletons. The sample taken for sequencing was peripheral blood. The source of these receptors is a man between 65 and 80 years old with acute or convalescent COVID-19.

V and J are TRBV9 and TRBJ1-1; the D gene is possibly TRBD1 (5 bases). There are 14 residues in the CDR3. Trimming removed 0 bases at V and 1 base at J, with 7 bases between. Germline V gene data show CDR1 as SGDLS and CDR2 as YYNGEE. CDR3 region: CASSVGRGNTEAFF. CDR3 coding DNA: TGTGCCAGCAGCGTAGGGAGGGGGAACACTGAAGCTTTCTTT.

The gene calls are TRBV10-3 and TRBJ2-7, with 8 bases aligning to TRBD1. There are 15 residues in the CDR3. Trimming took 5 bases from V and 7 from J; bases not matched to a gene: 13. Germline V lookup: CDR1 ENHRY, CDR2 SYGVKD. In DNA, the CDR3 is TGTGCCATCAGTAGGGCATCAGGGGGCACCGGGGAGCAGTACTTC. Amino acids: CAISRASGGTGEQYF.

The chain employs TRBV15 and TRBJ2-5; a possible D gene is TRBD1 (5 bases). The V and J ends lost 0 bases and 5 bases respectively, with 16 bases between them. This CDR3 has 16 amino acids. The germline V gene encodes CDR1 LNHNV and CDR2 YYDKDF (reference sequence). The CDR3 coding sequence is TGTGCCACCAGCAGAGATAAGACAGATCGGCCCGAGACCCAGTACTTC. As protein: CATSRDKTDRPETQYF.

The gene calls are TRBV5-1 and TRBJ1-1, with a tentative D call TRBD1 (6 bases). From germline, CDR1 is SGHRS and CDR2 YFSETQ. This CDR3 has 13 residues. The germline V and J ends were trimmed by 4 bases and 8 bases, with 15 bases remaining between them. CDR3 sequence (DNA): TGCGCCAGCAGCAACCGGGACATTTCGGAAGCTTTCTTT. Its protein is CASSNRDISEAFF.

With regard to this clone: Other DNA sequences in the same sample also yield this CDR3. The chain is built from TRBV5-1 and TRBJ1-2, with 7 positions matching TRBD1. This CDR3 has 14 amino acids. Unmatched junction bases numbered 3, after V lost 0 bases and J lost 4 bases. CDR1 and CDR2 from the germline V gene are SGHRS and YFSETQ. CDR3 protein: CASSLEGTVYGYTF. Here the CDR3 DNA reads TGCGCCAGCAGCTTGGAAGGGACAGTCTATGGCTACACCTTC.

The rearrangement links TRBV6-6 to TRBJ2-2; D may be TRBD1 (6 bases). Trimming shortened V by 2 bases and J by 7 bases, and 8 bases separated the two germline ends. The CDR3 length is 13 residues. The germline V gene has CDR1 MNHNY and CDR2 SVGAGI (reference sequence). The CDR3, as DNA: TGTGCCAGCAGTTACACGGACAGCGGGGAGCTGTTTTTT. Translating gives CASSYTDSGELFF.

The rearrangement joins TRBV2 to TRBJ1-1, with TRBD1 as a possible D gene (5 bases). V was clipped by 6 bases and J by 6 bases, with 17 bases between them. The CDR3 extends over 14 amino acids. The germline V gene encodes CDR1 SNHLY and CDR2 FYNNEI. The CDR3 loop is CASSQVRARAEAFF. CDR3 nucleotides: TGTGCCAGCAGCCAGGTCAGGGCCCGGGCTGAAGCTTTCTTT.

This clone was detected ten times or more. The V call is TRBV9, the J call TRBJ2-5; 8 nucleotides align to TRBD1. The length of the CDR3 is 14 residues. J gave up 4 bases and V 0 bases, and 2 bases lay outside the gene matches. Germline CDR1 and CDR2: SGDLS and YYNGEE. The CDR3 here is CASSVGTGPETQYF. CDR3 DNA sequence: TGTGCCAGCAGCGTAGGGACAGGGCCAGAGACCCAGTACTTC.

The chain combines TRBV27 with TRBJ1-5; D is unclear. The germline CDR1 and CDR2 sequences are MNHEY and SMNVEV (reference sequence). The ends were cut back, 4 bases at V and 6 bases at J, with 22 bases in the middle. This CDR3 is 17 amino acids long. For the CDR3, the DNA is TGTGCCAGCAGTTCCATCTTTGACTATTCGGAGGTTCAGCCCCAGCATTTT. Protein product: CASSSIFDYSEVQPQHF.

The chain employs TRBV27 and TRBJ2-5; 12 bases fit TRBD2. Per the germline V gene, CDR1 is MNHEY and CDR2 is SMNVEV (reference sequence). CDR3 length: 18 residues. V was pared by 5 bases and J by 3 bases, with 13 bases of the junction left unmatched. CDR3 in DNA: TGTGCCAGCAGTCCCATGCTGACTAGCGGGGGATCGAAAGAGACCCAGTACTTC. It encodes CASSPMLTSGGSKETQYF.

The chain couples TRBV19 to TRBJ1-2; no definite D call. The CDR3 totals 13 residues. Germline V lookup: CDR1 LNHDA, CDR2 SQIVND (reference sequence). Trimming removed 3 bases from V and 4 bases from J, with 9 bases in between. The CDR3 protein is CASSMRSPYGYTF. For the CDR3, the DNA is TGTGCCAGTAGTATGCGTAGTCCCTATGGCTACACCTTC.

The chain couples TRBV18 to TRBJ1-1; 7 bases line up with TRBD1. The CDR3 consists of 14 residues. Germline V gives CDR1 KGHSH, CDR2 LQKENI. The J segment lost 8 bases and the V segment lost 5 bases, leaving 11 bases of the junction unmatched. The CDR3 protein is CASSSEGQISEAFF. The CDR3 DNA reads TGTGCCAGCTCATCGGAGGGACAGATCTCCGAAGCTTTCTTT.

This sequence joins TRBV19 and TRBJ1-4; weak D call: TRBD1 (6 bases). Germline values: CDR1 LNHDA, CDR2 SQIVND (reference sequence). CDR3 size: 13 residues. Trimming stripped 7 bases from V and 7 bases from J, with 13 bases between. In DNA, the CDR3 is TGTGCCAGTAACTACAGGGCTAGTGAAAAACTGTTTTTT. Protein product: CASNYRASEKLFF. Filled out from reference TRBV19 and TRBJ1-4, the complete variable domain reads DGGITQSPKYLFRKEGQNVTLSCEQNLNHDAMYWYRQDPGQGLRLIYYSQIVNDFQKGDIAEGYSVSREKKESFPLTVTSAQKNPTAFYLCASNYRASEKLFFGSGTQLSVL.

The V and J genes are TRBV29-1 and TRBJ2-1; the match to TRBD1 covers 8 bases. V gave up 8 bases and J gave up 0 bases; unmatched junction bases: 12. The length of the CDR3 is 16 residues. CDR1 is SQVTM, CDR2 ANQGSEA, per germline. Here the CDR3 DNA reads TGCAGCCTTCTGGGGGGTGACAGGGGCTCCTACAATGAGCAGTTCTTC. It specifies CSLLGGDRGSYNEQFF.

This chain uses TRBV15 with TRBJ1-2; 11 bases are a match to TRBD1. CDR1 and CDR2 from the germline V gene are LNHNV and YYDKDF (reference sequence). The CDR3 loop spans 14 amino acids. After removal of 1 base from V and 7 bases from J, the junction contained 2 bases not matched to a gene. The CDR3 coding sequence is TGTGCCACCAGCAGAGGAGGACAGGGGGCTGGCTACACCTTC. It yields the protein CATSRGGQGAGYTF.

The chain combines TRBV7-6 with TRBJ2-1; 8 bases match TRBD1. Trimming removed 3 bases from V and 0 bases from J; junction bases left unmatched: 10. The CDR3 consists of 18 residues. CDR1 is SGHVS, CDR2 FNYEAQ, per germline. The CDR3 region has the DNA TGTGCCAGCAGCTTTAGGGGCCCGACAGGGGACTCCTACAATGAGCAGTTCTTC. This encodes CASSFRGPTGDSYNEQFF.

The gene calls are TRBV19 and TRBJ2-5, with 9 bases fitting TRBD2. This CDR3 is built from 13 residues. The V gene end was trimmed by 8 bases and the J gene end by 5 bases; junction bases not matched to a gene: 6. Germline CDR1 is LNHDA and CDR2 is SQIVND (reference sequence). In nucleotides, the CDR3 is TGTGCCAGTGGGACTAGCAGGACGGAGACCCAGTACTTC. It yields the protein CASGTSRTETQYF. Using reference TRBV19 and TRBJ2-5 for the parts outside the CDR3, the full variable domain is DGGITQSPKYLFRKEGQNVTLSCEQNLNHDAMYWYRQDPGQGLRLIYYSQIVNDFQKGDIAEGYSVSREKKESFPLTVTSAQKNPTAFYLCASGTSRTETQYFGPGTRLLVL.

The chain has TRBV3-1 (or the pseudogene TRBV3-2) and TRBJ1-6; D is perhaps TRBD1 (6 bases). CDR3 size: 18 residues. Germline assignment: CDR1 LGHDT and CDR2 YNNKEL (reference sequence). V lost 4 bases and J 0 bases, leaving 16 bases between the germline ends. The CDR3 region is CASSRKIGGSSYNSPLHF. CDR3 sequence (DNA): TGTGCCAGCAGCCGCAAAATAGGGGGAAGCTCCTATAATTCACCCCTCCACTTT.

V is TRBV18 and J is TRBJ2-7; possibly TRBD2 for D (7 bases). The V end was cut by 3 bases, the J end by 0 bases, with 15 bases between. Germline loops: CDR1 KGHSH, CDR2 LQKENI. The CDR3 length is 16 residues. CDR3 DNA: TGTGCCAGCTCACCGCTGGGGGGGCCGAGCTCCTACGAGCAGTACGTC. It encodes CASSPLGGPSSYEQYV.

The chain employs TRBV6-5 and TRBJ2-7; maybe TRBD1 (6 bases). The germline V gene has CDR1 MNHEY and CDR2 SVGAGI. CDR3 length: 11 residues. V was clipped by 8 bases and J by 2 bases, with 7 bases between them. The CDR3 nucleotides read TGTGCCAGCTGGGGGCCCTACGAGCAGTACTTC. Translating gives CASWGPYEQYF.

The chain carries TRBV19 and TRBJ1-1; 8 positions agree with TRBD1. CDR1 and CDR2 from the germline V gene are LNHDA and SQIVND (reference sequence). There are 13 residues in the CDR3. The V gene end was trimmed by 6 bases and the J gene end by 4 bases; junction bases not matched to a gene: 4. CDR3 region: CASRDRASTEAFF. CDR3 bases: TGTGCCAGTAGGGACAGGGCTTCCACTGAAGCTTTCTTT.

A single count supports this clone. The V and J genes are TRBV5-3 and TRBJ2-2, with TRBD2 matching over 13 bases. TRBV5-3 is sorted into the ORF group, with uncertain function. The CDR3 covers 18 residues. Trimming removed 1 base from V and 2 bases from J; junction bases left unmatched: 5. The CDR3 region is CARSLPGLAGENTGELFF. CDR3 DNA: TGTGCCAGAAGCTTGCCCGGACTAGCGGGGGAAAACACCGGGGAGCTGTTTTTT.

This clone has just a few counts. This chain uses TRBV19 with TRBJ1-1; D is unresolved. CDR3 length: 14 residues. Between the trimmed V and J ends, which lost 6 bases and 1 base, there was a span of 12 bases. CDR1 and CDR2 from the germline V gene are LNHDA and SQIVND (reference sequence). CDR3 DNA sequence: TGTGCCAGTAGCTTAGATGGCGGGAACACTGAAGCTTTCTTT. Protein product: CASSLDGGNTEAFF.

The chain links TRBV3-1 (or the pseudogene TRBV3-2) to TRBJ1-6; 7 positions match TRBD1. The CDR3 has 16 amino acids. CDR1 is LGHDT and CDR2 is YNNKEL in the germline V gene (reference sequence). Unmatched junction bases numbered 4, after V lost 0 bases and J lost 5 bases. CDR3 amino acids: CASSQEVGTDNSPLHF. The CDR3 DNA is TGTGCCAGCAGCCAAGAAGTAGGGACAGATAATTCACCCCTCCACTTT.

The chain is built from TRBV15 and TRBJ2-5; 13 nucleotides match TRBD2. The trim removed 1 base at V and 2 bases at J, leaving 4 bases unmatched. This CDR3 has 17 amino acids. Germline V gives CDR1 LNHNV, CDR2 YYDKDF (reference sequence). The CDR3 loop is CATSRGTSGGQQETQYF. The CDR3 bases are TGTGCCACCAGCAGAGGGACTAGCGGGGGACAACAAGAGACCCAGTACTTC.